This T cell receptor (beta chain) was profiled in a study of cytomegalovirus exposure and HLA in healthy donors. The study's findings and limits: The study put under 200 TCR beta chains on its list as cytomegalovirus-associated. The authors later found HLA-associated TCR beta chains more clonally expanded than equally common others.

In the PCR, 60 Vbeta and 13 Jbeta primers were used. The method was immunoSEQ multiplex PCR; TCRdb's version includes in-frame clones alone and lacks a portion of them. The table includes about 160,000 clones, 80% detected once. Remarks on this clone: Its antigen is still unknown.

V dropped 5 bases and J dropped 1 base, with 11 bases sitting between them. This CDR3 is 14 amino acids long. Per the germline V gene, CDR1 is SGHAT and CDR2 is FQNNGV. The chain employs TRBV11-2 and TRBJ1-1; D is undetermined. This TCR was sampled from a man between 18 and 35 years old in good health and CMV-seropositive. Sequences were obtained from PBMCs. In DNA form, the CDR3 reads TGTGCCAGCAGCCCCGTTATGGCGAACACTGAAGCTTTCTTT. Amino acids: CASSPVMANTEAFF. The complete variable domain, with remaining parts taken from reference TRBV11-2 and TRBJ1-1, reads EAGVAQSPRYKIIEKRQSVAFWCNPISGHATLYWYQQILGQGPKLLIQFQNNGVVDDSQLPKDRFSAERLKGVDSTLKIQPAKLEDSAVYLCASSPVMANTEAFFGQGTRLTVV.